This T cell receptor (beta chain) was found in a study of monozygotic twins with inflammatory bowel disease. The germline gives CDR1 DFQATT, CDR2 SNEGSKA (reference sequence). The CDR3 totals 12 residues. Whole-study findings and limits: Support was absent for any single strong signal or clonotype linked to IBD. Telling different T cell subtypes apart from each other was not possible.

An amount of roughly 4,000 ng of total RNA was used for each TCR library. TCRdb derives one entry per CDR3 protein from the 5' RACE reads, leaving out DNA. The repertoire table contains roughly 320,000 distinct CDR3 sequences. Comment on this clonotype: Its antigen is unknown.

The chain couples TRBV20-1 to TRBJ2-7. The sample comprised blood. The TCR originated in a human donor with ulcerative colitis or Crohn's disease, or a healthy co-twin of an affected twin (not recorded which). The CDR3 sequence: CSARDKINEQYF.